This T cell receptor beta chain originates from a study of cytomegalovirus exposure and HLA in healthy donors (dated by TCRdb to about 2017). About the full investigation: According to a later analysis, one platform produced both the 120 validation repertoires and the 670 or so repertoires of the first cohort. To predict cytomegalovirus infection status, the study combined high-throughput TCR immunosequencing, statistical association of individual TCRs with disease status, and machine learning. In addition to the first cohort of 666 subjects, a separate validation cohort of approximately 130 different subjects was used. The aim of the study was to test whether cataloging public T cell receptors could identify signatures of past pathogen exposure. On the study overall, not on this receptor specifically: In vitro tests confirmed that a few of the cytomegalovirus-associated TCR beta chains recognize cytomegalovirus antigens. A later analysis found that TCRs clustered in the first cohort also tended to co-occur in the 120 or so validation repertoires, with 94% of cluster scores above 0. All 120 or so repertoires were used to score co-occurrence in the validation cohort in a later analysis, because that analysis had no HLA typing for the cohort. Across donors, most TCR sequences were observed very rarely, whereas some public TCRs were present in many individuals. According to the authors, the approach could potentially be generalized to other disease states and immunological phenotypes. The study listed 164 TCR beta chains as associated with cytomegalovirus. In both the original and validation cohorts, the classifier was reported to diagnose cytomegalovirus status with high specificity and sensitivity.

The germline V gene (reference sequence) specifies MNHEY as CDR1 and SMNVEV as CDR2. From the cysteine up to the phenylalanine, the CDR3 has a length of 14 residues. The retained sequence is limited to the CDR3, 42 bases, with the frame set at the first base. After removal of 2 bases from V and 5 bases from J, the junction retains 3 bases not matched to a gene. As regards this clone: The antigen it recognizes is unknown. No base quality information exists; no much larger clone differs at one position.

Donors formed part of the validation cohort, which comprised about 130 subjects and was distinct from the first cohort of over 500 subjects. The library was built by means of the immunoSEQ multiplex PCR assay. In the source study's methods: A statistical classification framework was built to diagnose cytomegalovirus status from the catalog of TCR beta chain sequences. Drawn from immuneACCESS, this table holds only the in-frame rearrangements with V and J called that TCRdb kept. Clones are partly lost; checked studies trace under half to an unresolved V gene and leave the rest unexplained. V and J calls and clone size are as listed in that table; D and trimming were resolved from the DNA. The sample table contains around 150,000 clones; only one count was recorded for around 92% of them. The ten biggest clones cover under 4.5% of the sample.

The specimen was PBMCs. The origin of this receptor is a man aged 18 to 29 in good health and CMV-seropositive. The chain is made from TRBV27 and TRBJ2-1; TRBD2 lines up with 7 middle nucleotides. The nucleotide sequence reads as follows: TGTGCCAGCAGTTTAAGGGACTACGACAATGAGCAGTTCTTC. This gives the protein CASSLRDYDNEQFF.